The rows below give T cell receptor beta chains drawn from one sample of a study of Ad26.COV2.S vaccination and SARS-CoV-2 variants. Assay used: immunoSEQ multiplex PCR; TCRdb lists only in-frame clones, some missing. The data show about 400,000 clones, with 89% seen just once and around 1.9% held by the top ten. The sample here was peripheral blood, taken in a trial of Ad26.COV2.S vaccine versus placebo. The receptors here all came from a person between 18 and 60 years old who received the Ad26.COV2.S COVID-19 vaccine or a placebo. Both conserved end residues are part of each CDR3. The order of the fields is D gene, V gene, CDR3 length, J gene, clone size, CDR3 DNA, CDR3 protein. D genes are given only for firm matches. Only some rows state a clone size, as once, few, many or a class for expanded clones.

D gene: -; V gene: TRBV7-9; CDR3 length: 13; J gene: TRBJ1-2; clone size: -; CDR3 DNA: TGTGCCAGCAGCCCCGGGACGGCGTATGGCTACACCTTC; CDR3 protein: CASSPGTAYGYTF
D gene: TRBD2; V gene: TRBV7-2; CDR3 length: 16; J gene: TRBJ2-1; clone size: -; CDR3 DNA: TGTGCCAGCAGCCCCTACGGGACTAGCACGTACAATGAGCAGTTCTTC; CDR3 protein: CASSPYGTSTYNEQFF
D gene: TRBD1; V gene: TRBV15; CDR3 length: 15; J gene: TRBJ2-5; clone size: -; CDR3 DNA: TGTGCCACCAGCGGATCAGGGAACAGGGGCGAGACCCAGTACTTC; CDR3 protein: CATSGSGNRGETQYF
D gene: -; V gene: TRBV6-2/TRBV6-3; CDR3 length: 13; J gene: TRBJ2-1; clone size: few; CDR3 DNA: TGTGCCAGCAGTTACTCGGAGACTAATGAGCAGTTCTTC; CDR3 protein: CASSYSETNEQFF
D gene: -; V gene: TRBV30; CDR3 length: 16; J gene: TRBJ2-3; clone size: -; CDR3 DNA: TGTGCCTGGAGCGTCGGGACTCGGTTGGTTTCAGATACGCAGTATTTT; CDR3 protein: CAWSVGTRLVSDTQYF
D gene: TRBD1; V gene: TRBV7-9; CDR3 length: 14; J gene: TRBJ2-5; clone size: -; CDR3 DNA: TGTGCCAGCAGCCTGACAGGGGGCTTAGAGACCCAGTACTTC; CDR3 protein: CASSLTGGLETQYF
D gene: TRBD2; V gene: TRBV7-9; CDR3 length: 16; J gene: TRBJ2-3; clone size: -; CDR3 DNA: TGTGCCAGCAGCTTAGACTGGCGGGGGGGTCCAGATACGCAGTATTTT; CDR3 protein: CASSLDWRGGPDTQYF
D gene: -; V gene: TRBV11-3; CDR3 length: 13; J gene: TRBJ1-1; clone size: -; CDR3 DNA: TGTGCCAGCAGCCCACGTTCGAACACTGAAGCTTTCTTT; CDR3 protein: CASSPRSNTEAFF
D gene: -; V gene: TRBV5-1; CDR3 length: 15; J gene: TRBJ2-7; clone size: -; CDR3 DNA: TGCGCCAGCAGCGACGGCGGGAAGACCTCCTACGAGCAGTACTTC; CDR3 protein: CASSDGGKTSYEQYF
D gene: -; V gene: TRBV19; CDR3 length: 15; J gene: TRBJ2-1; clone size: -; CDR3 DNA: TGTGCCAGTAGTGGACGGAGGAGCTCCTACAATGAGCAGTTCTTC; CDR3 protein: CASSGRRSSYNEQFF
D gene: -; V gene: TRBV5-5; CDR3 length: 15; J gene: TRBJ1-6; clone size: -; CDR3 DNA: TGTGCCAGCAGCTTGACAGGGACGAAGAATTCACCCCTCCACTTT; CDR3 protein: CASSLTGTKNSPLHF
D gene: -; V gene: TRBV3-1/TRBV3-2; CDR3 length: 14; J gene: TRBJ1-1; clone size: -; CDR3 DNA: TGTGCCAGCAGCCAGGCAGGACGGGACACTGAAGCTTTCTTT; CDR3 protein: CASSQAGRDTEAFF
D gene: -; V gene: TRBV30; CDR3 length: 16; J gene: TRBJ1-2; clone size: few; CDR3 DNA: TGTGCCTGGCTGCATCCTTTGGGCAGGGATTTAGGTGGCTACACCTTC; CDR3 protein: CAWLHPLGRDLGGYTF
D gene: -; V gene: TRBV9; CDR3 length: 14; J gene: TRBJ2-5; clone size: -; CDR3 DNA: TGTGCCAGCAGCGTAGGGTCCGAACAAGAGACCCAGTACTTC; CDR3 protein: CASSVGSEQETQYF
D gene: TRBD1; V gene: TRBV15; CDR3 length: 16; J gene: TRBJ1-6; clone size: -; CDR3 DNA: TGTGCCACCAGCCCCCGCCCCGGGACAGGGATCGAGCCCCTCCACTTT; CDR3 protein: CATSPRPGTGIEPLHF
D gene: -; V gene: TRBV5-6; CDR3 length: 14; J gene: TRBJ2-7; clone size: -; CDR3 DNA: TGTGCCAGCACCAACCCCGGGACAAGCTACGAGCAGTACTTC; CDR3 protein: CASTNPGTSYEQYF
D gene: TRBD2; V gene: TRBV11-2; CDR3 length: 13; J gene: TRBJ2-7; clone size: -; CDR3 DNA: TGTGCCAGCAGCTTACAGCGGGAGTACGAGCAGTACTTC; CDR3 protein: CASSLQREYEQYF
D gene: -; V gene: TRBV5-5; CDR3 length: 15; J gene: TRBJ2-5; clone size: -; CDR3 DNA: TGTGCCAGCAGCTTGGCGGCACCGTACCAAGAGACCCAGTACTTC; CDR3 protein: CASSLAAPYQETQYF
D gene: TRBD2; V gene: TRBV28; CDR3 length: 15; J gene: TRBJ2-3; clone size: -; CDR3 DNA: TGTGCCAGTAGGATCGGACTAGCGAGAACAGATACGCAGTATTTT; CDR3 protein: CASRIGLARTDTQYF
D gene: -; V gene: TRBV19; CDR3 length: 15; J gene: TRBJ1-6; clone size: few; CDR3 DNA: TGTGCCAGTAAGGAGGTGGACCGAATTAATTCACCCCTCCACTTT; CDR3 protein: CASKEVDRINSPLHF
D gene: -; V gene: TRBV5-6; CDR3 length: 15; J gene: TRBJ2-5; clone size: -; CDR3 DNA: TGTGCCAGCAGCTACTGGCGGACAGCCCAAGAGACCCAGTACTTC; CDR3 protein: CASSYWRTAQETQYF
D gene: -; V gene: TRBV18; CDR3 length: 15; J gene: TRBJ2-7; clone size: -; CDR3 DNA: TGTGCCAGCTCACTCCTTCCAGGGGAGGTGGAAGAGCAGTACTTC; CDR3 protein: CASSLLPGEVEEQYF
D gene: -; V gene: TRBV7-3; CDR3 length: 12; J gene: TRBJ2-2; clone size: -; CDR3 DNA: TGTGCCAGCAGCTATTACACCGGGGAGCTGTTTTTT; CDR3 protein: CASSYYTGELFF
D gene: TRBD1; V gene: TRBV24-1; CDR3 length: 16; J gene: TRBJ2-3; clone size: -; CDR3 DNA: TGTGCCACCAGTGATCGTATGACAGGGTTGACAGATACGCAGTATTTT; CDR3 protein: CATSDRMTGLTDTQYF
D gene: -; V gene: TRBV4-1; CDR3 length: 15; J gene: TRBJ2-1; clone size: -; CDR3 DNA: TGCGCCAGCAGCCAAGAGGGCCTACTACACAATGAGCAGTTCTTC; CDR3 protein: CASSQEGLLHNEQFF
D gene: TRBD1; V gene: TRBV5-1; CDR3 length: 14; J gene: TRBJ1-1; clone size: -; CDR3 DNA: TGCGCCAGCAGCTTAGGACAGGGCGCCACTGAAGCTTTCTTT; CDR3 protein: CASSLGQGATEAFF
D gene: TRBD2; V gene: TRBV28; CDR3 length: 18; J gene: TRBJ2-7; clone size: once; CDR3 DNA: TGTGCCAGCAGTTTTGATATCCTAGCGGGAGGGATTTCCTACGAGCAGTACTTC; CDR3 protein: CASSFDILAGGISYEQYF
D gene: -; V gene: TRBV19; CDR3 length: 12; J gene: TRBJ2-1; clone size: -; CDR3 DNA: TGTGCCAGTAGTATATGGGAAAATGAGCAGTTCTTC; CDR3 protein: CASSIWENEQFF
D gene: TRBD1; V gene: TRBV6-5; CDR3 length: 14; J gene: TRBJ1-1; clone size: -; CDR3 DNA: TGTGCCAGCAGACCAGCTGGACAGGGGATAGACGCTTTCTTT; CDR3 protein: CASRPAGQGIDAFF
D gene: TRBD2; V gene: TRBV7-3; CDR3 length: 15; J gene: TRBJ2-3; clone size: -; CDR3 DNA: TGTGCCAGCAGCTCCCGGACTAGCGGCACAGATACGCAGTATTTT; CDR3 protein: CASSSRTSGTDTQYF
D gene: TRBD1; V gene: TRBV27; CDR3 length: 17; J gene: TRBJ2-5; clone size: -; CDR3 DNA: TGTGCCAGCAGTCCAGATCTCGACAGGGCCCTCCAAGAGACCCAGTACTTC; CDR3 protein: CASSPDLDRALQETQYF
D gene: TRBD1; V gene: TRBV19; CDR3 length: 16; J gene: TRBJ2-2; clone size: -; CDR3 DNA: TGTGCCAGTACAAGAGACAGGGCGGCGAACACCGGGGAGCTGTTTTTT; CDR3 protein: CASTRDRAANTGELFF
D gene: -; V gene: TRBV30; CDR3 length: 15; J gene: TRBJ1-3; clone size: -; CDR3 DNA: TGTGCCTGGAGCACAGGTGCTTTCTCTGGAAACACCATATATTTT; CDR3 protein: CAWSTGAFSGNTIYF
D gene: TRBD2; V gene: TRBV2; CDR3 length: 15; J gene: TRBJ2-3; clone size: once; CDR3 DNA: TGTGCCAGCAGTCGACTAGCGGGAGGAGTAGATACGCAGTATTTT; CDR3 protein: CASSRLAGGVDTQYF
D gene: -; V gene: TRBV5-1; CDR3 length: 11; J gene: TRBJ1-2; clone size: -; CDR3 DNA: TGCGCCAGCAGAGGGAAGGATGGCTACACCTTC; CDR3 protein: CASRGKDGYTF
D gene: -; V gene: TRBV2; CDR3 length: 15; J gene: TRBJ1-5; clone size: once; CDR3 DNA: TGTGCCAGCAGTAATGGTGGCTTAGCGGATCAGCCCCAGCATTTT; CDR3 protein: CASSNGGLADQPQHF
D gene: -; V gene: TRBV7-2; CDR3 length: 13; J gene: TRBJ1-1; clone size: -; CDR3 DNA: TGTGCCAGCAGCTTAGAGGGCGACACTGAAGCTTTCTTT; CDR3 protein: CASSLEGDTEAFF
D gene: -; V gene: TRBV18; CDR3 length: 15; J gene: TRBJ1-1; clone size: -; CDR3 DNA: TGTGCCAGCTGCCTCCCAGGGGCAAGGGGGACTGAAGCTTTCTTT; CDR3 protein: CASCLPGARGTEAFF